This entry lists 31 T cell receptor beta chains sequenced from one sample in a study of T cells in Graves' hyperthyroidism and ophthalmopathy. The investigators amplified TCR beta CDR3 regions from RNA transcripts. HTBI primers drove first-round RT-PCR of the TCR CDR3. Each CDR3 protein gets one entry after TCRdb re-called the multiplex PCR reads with MiXCR. The sample contains 350,000 or so distinct CDR3 sequences, 15% to 20% of which appear only once. Sequencing was done on a sample of blood. These receptors came from a middle-aged woman with Graves' ophthalmopathy.

This clonotype has at least ten counts. The rearrangement joins TRBV30 to TRBJ1-1; no firm D call. The CDR3 extends over 13 amino acids. The germline V gene encodes CDR1 GTSNPN and CDR2 SVGIG (reference sequence). Trimming removed 2 bases at V and 5 bases at J, with 12 bases between. CDR3 DNA: TGTGCCTGGAGTATTGGGGAATGGACTGAAGCTTTCTTT. It codes for CAWSIGEWTEAFF.

In its sample, this clonotype was seen many times. The chain's CDR3 is CASSYSVRQGLYF. The CDR3 DNA sequence: TGTGCCAGCAGTTACTCGGTCCGACAGGGCTTGTACTTC. The V gene is TRBV6-2 or TRBV6-3, the J gene TRBJ2-7, with TRBD1 matching over 7 bases. CDR1 is MNHEY and CDR2 is SVGEGT in the germline V gene. V lost 0 bases and J lost 12; bases outside the gene matches: 8. The CDR3 has 13 residues.

The chain combines TRBV3-1 with TRBJ1-5, with a tentative D call TRBD1 (6 bases). Germline V gene sequence: CDR1 LGHDT, CDR2 YNNKEL (reference sequence). This CDR3 has 14 residues. With 1 base removed from V and 5 bases from J, the gap between germline ends came to 9 bases. CDR3 DNA sequence: TGTGCCAGCAGCCAAGCCCGGGGGCATCAGCCCCAGCATTTT. Residues: CASSQARGHQPQHF.

This clonotype has ten or more counts. This chain uses TRBV24-1 with TRBJ1-3, with no clear D. This CDR3 comprises 13 residues. V was clipped by 5 bases and J by 2 bases, with 6 bases between them. Germline CDR1 is KGHDR and CDR2 is SFDVKD. CDR3 residues: CATSGGAGNTIYF. The CDR3 coding sequence is TGTGCCACCAGTGGCGGGGCTGGAAACACCATATATTTT.

The chain couples TRBV14 to TRBJ2-5; D is uncertain. V lost 4 bases, J lost 0 bases, and 9 bases lay in between. Germline CDR1 reads SGHDN; CDR2 reads FVKESK. There are 14 residues in the CDR3. CDR3: CASSPLEYQETQYF. CDR3 DNA sequence: TGTGCCAGCAGCCCTTTGGAATACCAAGAGACCCAGTACTTC.

This clonotype was counted ten times or more. The CDR3 loop reads CAWSVSGEAFF. CDR3 DNA sequence: TGTGCCTGGAGTGTTTCAGGCGAAGCTTTCTTT. The chain uses TRBV30 and TRBJ1-1; no reliable D call. Per the germline V gene, CDR1 is GTSNPN and CDR2 is SVGIG (reference sequence). CDR3 length: 11 residues. V lost 0 bases, J lost 8 bases, and 7 bases lay in between.

This clonotype was seen ten or more times. The chain links TRBV25-1 to TRBJ1-1, with 11 bases matching TRBD1. This CDR3 comprises 15 residues. With V trimmed by 1 base and J by 4 bases, 2 bases remained unmatched. Germline V CDR1 and CDR2: MGHDK, SYGVNS. The CDR3 reads CASSEWGTGGTEAFF. The DNA for the CDR3 is TGTGCCAGCAGTGAATGGGGGACAGGGGGCACTGAAGCTTTCTTT.

This clonotype was counted at least ten times. This chain links TRBV25-1 with TRBJ1-2; no firm D call. Per germline, CDR1 MGHDK and CDR2 SYGVNS. Between the trimmed V and J ends, which lost 4 bases and 2 bases, there was a span of 8 bases. CDR3 length: 13 residues. CDR3 sequence reads: CASSGLRNYGYTF. In DNA, the CDR3 is TGTGCCAGCAGTGGGCTGCGGAACTATGGCTACACCTTC.

This clonotype was counted at least ten times. V usage is TRBV7-9 and J usage is TRBJ1-1, with D possibly being TRBD1 (5 bases). Germline-derived CDR1 and CDR2 are SEHNR and FQNEAQ (reference sequence). This CDR3 is built from 11 residues. V was trimmed by 8 bases and J by 6 bases, leaving 10 bases between them. In nucleotides, the CDR3 is TGTGCCAGCGGGACGTTCGCTGAAGCTTTCTTT. This gives the protein CASGTFAEAFF.

This clonotype was counted between two and nine times. The chain joins TRBV6-1 to TRBJ1-1, with a possible D match to TRBD1 (6 bases). This CDR3 contains 15 residues. Per the germline V gene, CDR1 is MNHNS and CDR2 is SASEGT. V lost 5 bases and J 1 base, leaving 14 bases between the germline ends. The CDR3: CASSLTGRGNTEAFF. The CDR3 DNA follows: TGTGCCAGCAGTCTAACAGGGCGCGGGAACACTGAAGCTTTCTTT.

This clonotype was observed a handful of times. The chain couples TRBV7-3 to TRBJ2-2, with a possible D match to TRBD2 (6 bases). Germline V gives CDR1 SGHTA, CDR2 FQGTGA. This CDR3 contains 14 residues. V lost 3 bases and J lost 6, with 11 bases in between. The CDR3, as DNA: TGTGCCAGCAGCTTTGGAGGGGTGGCCGGGGAGCTGTTTTTT. Protein sequence: CASSFGGVAGELFF.

This clonotype was recorded at least ten times. This chain joins TRBV20-1 and TRBJ2-2; 10 bases agree with TRBD2. The germline V gene encodes CDR1 DFQATT and CDR2 SNEGSKA (reference sequence). The V and J ends lost 0 bases and 3 bases, in that order; junction bases with no gene match: 1. The CDR3 totals 15 residues. The CDR3 reads CSARDLAGDTGELFF. CDR3 nucleotide sequence: TGCAGTGCTAGAGATCTAGCGGGAGACACCGGGGAGCTGTTTTTT.

This clonotype was observed at least ten times. The chain carries TRBV28 and TRBJ1-2; D is possibly TRBD1 (5 bases). From germline, CDR1 is MDHEN and CDR2 SYDVKM. V lost 8 bases and J lost 5, with 12 bases in between. This CDR3 has 12 amino acids. As DNA, the CDR3 is TGTGCCAGCCGCGACAGTCTTTATGGCTACACCTTC. This codes for CASRDSLYGYTF.

This clonotype has a count of ten or more. A read error is possible here, since a much larger clone lies one base away. J is TRBJ2-5 and V is TRBV6-1, with 7 bases matching TRBD1. The CDR3 has 15 residues. Per germline, CDR1 MNHNS and CDR2 SASEGT. CDR3 in amino acids: CASSPTGTAKETQCF. In nucleotides, the CDR3 is TGTGCCAGCAGCCCTACCGGGACAGCGAAAGAGACCCAGTGCTTC.

This clonotype is a singleton in its sample. A read error may explain this, as a much larger clone is one base away. The rearrangement uses TRBV28 and TRBJ2-7, with 7 bases identical to TRBD2. CDR3 length equals 14 residues. Germline CDR1 and CDR2: MDHEN and SYDVKM. The CDR3 coding sequence is TGTGCCAGCAGCTTAGTCGGCGGGGACTACGAGCGGTACTTC. This translates into CASSLVGGDYERYF.

There are many counts of this clonotype. The chain couples TRBV7-9 to TRBJ2-7; D is tentatively TRBD1 or TRBD2 (5 bases each). Germline lookup yields CDR1 SEHNR and CDR2 FQNEAQ (reference sequence). This CDR3 region has 14 residues. The V end lost 5 bases, the J end lost 4 bases, and 15 bases lay between the germline ends. As DNA, the CDR3 is TGTGCCAGCAGCCACAAGACAGAGGGATACGAGCAGTACTTC. It is translated as CASSHKTEGYEQYF.

The CDR3 sequence is CASSQFRQGRSGANVLTF. The CDR3 nucleotides are TGTGCCAGCAGCCAATTTAGGCAAGGGAGGTCTGGGGCCAACGTCCTGACTTTC. The chain couples TRBV4-2 to TRBJ2-6, with TRBD2 as a possible D gene (6 bases). The V gene's germline CDR1 is LGHNA and CDR2 YNFKEQ. V was pared by 2 bases and J by 1 base, with 15 bases between. The CDR3 has 18 residues.

This clonotype was counted at least ten times. The chain is built from TRBV30 and TRBJ2-5, with D unclear. V lost 2 bases to trimming and J lost 1 base, with 20 bases between them. Germline V gene sequence: CDR1 GTSNPN, CDR2 SVGIG (reference sequence). The CDR3 runs 17 residues. CDR3 sequence: CAWSPPHQPAAQETQYF. For the CDR3, the DNA is TGTGCCTGGAGTCCTCCACATCAACCTGCAGCCCAAGAGACCCAGTACTTC.

This clonotype showed up many times. One end of the junction fails to match germline, which may point to a read error. This chain uses TRBV20-1 with TRBJ2-5; 8 bases map to TRBD2. This CDR3 has 13 amino acids. Germline V gene lookup returns CDR1 DFQATT and CDR2 SNEGSKA (reference sequence). CDR3 sequence (DNA): TGCAGTGCTAGAGGGACTAGCCAACAGACCCAGTACTTC. Encoded protein: CSARGTSQQTQYF.

This clonotype was seen many times. The gene calls are TRBV9 and TRBJ2-7; 8 bases align to TRBD2. V shed 2 bases, J shed 2 bases, and the junction held 6 bases outside the gene matches. CDR1 is SGDLS, CDR2 YYNGEE, per germline. The CDR3 loop spans 15 amino acids. The CDR3 region is CASSVGREAPYEQYF. The DNA for the CDR3 is TGTGCCAGCAGCGTCGGGCGGGAGGCCCCCTACGAGCAGTACTTC.

The rearrangement joins TRBV28 to TRBJ1-2; no clear D gene. With 2 bases removed from V and 3 bases from J, the gap between germline ends came to 7 bases. The CDR3 extends over 13 amino acids. From germline, CDR1 is MDHEN and CDR2 SYDVKM. The CDR3: CASSLPPYYGYTF. CDR3 nucleotide sequence: TGTGCCAGCAGTTTACCACCCTACTATGGCTACACCTTC.

This sequence joins TRBV27 and TRBJ1-1; D is undetermined. The CDR3 has 15 amino acids. The germline CDR1 and CDR2 sequences are MNHEY and SMNVEV (reference sequence). The ends were cut back, 3 bases at V and 4 bases at J, with 15 bases in the middle. The CDR3 loop reads CASSFKPHGGTEAFF. CDR3 DNA sequence: TGTGCCAGCAGTTTCAAACCCCATGGCGGCACTGAAGCTTTCTTT.

This clonotype was detected many times. The V gene is TRBV30, the J gene TRBJ1-1; no reliable D call. This CDR3 comprises 11 residues. The germline CDR1 and CDR2 sequences are GTSNPN and SVGIG (reference sequence). V was pared by 7 bases and J by 1 base, with 7 bases between. The CDR3 spells CAFGRNTEAFF. The CDR3 nucleotides read TGTGCCTTCGGACGGAACACTGAAGCTTTCTTT.

This clonotype has at least ten counts. This chain connects TRBV7-9 to TRBJ2-7, with 12 bases that match TRBD2. Per germline, CDR1 SEHNR and CDR2 FQNEAQ (reference sequence). V lost 5 bases to trimming and J lost 2 bases; unmatched junction nucleotides: 4. CDR3 length: 15 amino acids. The CDR3 loop reads CASSTGLAGTYEQYF. The CDR3 DNA reads TGTGCCAGCAGCACTGGACTAGCGGGAACCTACGAGCAGTACTTC.

This chain joins TRBV28 and TRBJ2-5; TRBD2 aligns across 7 bases. With 3 bases clipped from V and 0 bases from J, the junction kept 7 bases outside the gene matches. Germline CDR1 and CDR2: MDHEN and SYDVKM. CDR3 length: 16 amino acids. DNA for the CDR3: TGTGCCAGCAGTTTTAGGCTAGCGGCGTACCAAGAGACCCAGTACTTC. Translating gives CASSFRLAAYQETQYF.

This chain uses TRBV5-1 with TRBJ2-5; D is uncertain. V was trimmed by 5 bases and J by 5 bases, leaving 7 bases between them. The CDR3 extends over 11 amino acids. The germline CDR1 and CDR2 sequences are SGHRS and YFSETQ. For the CDR3, the DNA is TGCGCCAGCAGAGAGGCTGAGACCCAGTACTTC. Translated: CASREAETQYF.

In this sample, this clonotype turned up many times. J is TRBJ2-3 and V is TRBV19, with 13 bases lining up with TRBD2. Looked up from germline, CDR1 is LNHDA and CDR2 is SQIVND (reference sequence). With V trimmed by 3 bases and J by 3 bases, 6 bases remained unmatched. This CDR3 has 17 amino acids. CDR3 DNA sequence: TGTGCCAGTAGTATTGGGACTAGCGGGACTGGGACAGATACGCAGTATTTT. This encodes CASSIGTSGTGTDTQYF.

In its sample, this clonotype was seen many times. The J gene is TRBJ1-1, the V gene TRBV29-1; perhaps TRBD1 as D (5 bases). Looked up from germline, CDR1 is SQVTM and CDR2 is ANQGSEA. CDR3 length: 13 residues. V lost 8 bases and J 5 bases, leaving 18 bases between the germline ends. Here the CDR3 DNA reads TGCAGCACCCTTTCTAGGGGAGGGACTGAAGCTTTCTTT. Amino acids: CSTLSRGGTEAFF. Based on the CDR3 plus reference TRBV29-1 and TRBJ1-1, the full variable domain is SAVISQKPSRDICQRGTSLTIQCQVDSQVTMMFWYRQQPGQSLTLIATANQGSEATYESGFVIDKFPISRPNLTFSTLTVSNMSPEDSSIYLCSTLSRGGTEAFFGQGTRLTVV.

The V and J genes are TRBV7-8 and TRBJ2-7; 7 nucleotides match TRBD2. V lost 2 bases, J lost 6 bases, and 10 bases stayed unmatched. Germline V CDR1 and CDR2: SGHVS, FQNEAQ. CDR3 length equals 15 residues. The DNA for the CDR3 is TGTGCCAGCAGCTTAAGGGGTGGGACTACCGGCGAGCAGTACTTC. Encoded protein: CASSLRGGTTGEQYF.

This clonotype appeared many times. The chain recombines TRBV12-3 or TRBV12-4 with TRBJ2-5, with D perhaps matching TRBD2 (6 bases). The CDR3 sequence is 15 residues long. Trimming cost V 8 bases and J 5 bases, with 21 bases left between them. For the CDR3, the DNA is TGTGCCAGCGCCGTAGCGGCCCAGCGGCACGAGACCCAGTACTTC. Translating it yields CASAVAAQRHETQYF.

This clonotype was picked up many times. The gene calls are TRBV30 and TRBJ2-7; D is perhaps TRBD2 (6 bases). V lost 4 bases, J lost 4 bases, and 17 bases lay in between. This CDR3 has 14 amino acids. CDR1 and CDR2 (germline): GTSNPN, SVGIG (reference sequence). The CDR3 DNA follows: TGTGCCTGGAAGGCCCCGGGACTCCTATACGAGCAGTACTTC. It is translated as CAWKAPGLLYEQYF.